These 13 T cell receptor beta chains were all obtained from the same sample, sequenced in a study of blood T cells in healthy people across ages. For the second PCR, which ran for 7 to 11 cycles, a sample-barcoded 5' primer and a J-beta primer mix were used. TCRdb reanalysed the 5' RACE reads using MiXCR and keeps one entry per CDR3 protein. In the table there are around 800,000 distinct CDR3 sequences, more than 35% of which are singletons. Sequencing was performed on blood. The receptor source for this set is a man older than 75 in good health.

This clonotype occurred a few times. V usage is TRBV28 and J usage is TRBJ2-7; 9 positions agree with TRBD1. The CDR3 spans 15 residues. With V trimmed by 6 bases and J by 5 bases, 11 bases remained unmatched. The germline V gene encodes CDR1 MDHEN and CDR2 SYDVKM. CDR3 sequence (DNA): TGTGCCAGCAGCCCCCGCGGGACAGGGTACCACGAGCAGTACTTC. Translation: CASSPRGTGYHEQYF.

This chain connects TRBV13 to TRBJ2-7; 9 nucleotides align to TRBD1. J was trimmed by 6 bases and V by 5 bases; bases with no gene match: 14. This CDR3 comprises 16 residues. Per the germline V gene, CDR1 is PRHDT and CDR2 is FYEKMQ (reference sequence). The CDR3 nucleotides are TGTGCCAGCAGCCCCGACAGGGGGGCCCGGACTGGCGAGCAGTACTTC. It encodes CASSPDRGARTGEQYF.

The rearrangement uses TRBV3-1 and TRBJ2-2; D unresolved. Germline CDR1 and CDR2: LGHDT and YNNKEL (reference sequence). The V end was cut by 2 bases, the J end by 7 bases, with 8 bases between. This CDR3 contains 13 residues. CDR3 protein: CASSQRQSGELFF. Here the CDR3 DNA reads TGTGCCAGCAGCCAACGCCAGAGCGGGGAGCTGTTTTTT.

V gene TRBV20-1 combines with J gene TRBJ1-5; no clear D gene. Germline V gene data show CDR1 as DFQATT and CDR2 as SNEGSKA (reference sequence). CDR3 length: 13 amino acids. The CDR3 sequence is CSTDHGSNQPQHF. The CDR3 DNA sequence: TGCAGCACGGACCACGGGAGCAATCAGCCCCAGCATTTT.

As to this clonotype: Possible read error: a much larger clone is one base away. This sequence joins TRBV5-1 and TRBJ2-7; D may match TRBD1 or TRBD2 (5 bases each). Germline V gene data show CDR1 as SGHRS and CDR2 as YFSETQ. CDR3 size: 15 residues. The CDR3 region has the DNA TGCGCCAACAGCGACTCCGGGGCCCCTACCTACGAGCAGTACTTC. It encodes CANSDSGAPTYEQYF.

The rearrangement links TRBV18 to TRBJ2-1, with D tentatively TRBD2 (5 bases). Germline V gives CDR1 KGHSH, CDR2 LQKENI. This CDR3 contains 14 residues. The ends were cut back, 5 bases at V and 0 bases at J, with 8 bases in the middle. This chain's CDR3 is CASSIATSYNEQFF. DNA for the CDR3: TGTGCCAGCTCAATAGCGACCTCCTACAATGAGCAGTTCTTC.

The chain combines TRBV29-1 with TRBJ2-5; perhaps TRBD2 as D (5 bases). TRBJ2-7 explains the end of the DNA better; the J call may be wrong. Germline CDR1 and CDR2: SQVTM and ANQGSEA. This CDR3 is built from 12 residues. The CDR3 sequence is CSVVSEGYEQYF. The CDR3 region has the DNA TGCAGCGTTGTTTCCGAGGGCTACGAGCAGTACTTC.

This clonotype was seen a handful of times. At one end the junction does not follow the germline gene, possibly because of a read error. This rearrangement joins TRBV29-1 to TRBJ2-7; 8 bases map to TRBD1. This CDR3 comprises 14 residues. Germline values: CDR1 SQVTM, CDR2 ANQGSEA. Here the CDR3 reads CSVEATGDGDEQYF. CDR3 bases: TGCAGCGTCGAAGCGACAGGGGATGGGGACGAGCAGTACTTC.

V is TRBV20-1 and J is TRBJ2-5, with D uncertain. CDR3 length equals 11 residues. The germline CDR1 and CDR2 sequences are DFQATT and SNEGSKA (reference sequence). Trimming took off 5 bases at V and 5 bases at J, with 9 bases between the two ends. The CDR3 region is CSAADFETQYF. CDR3 in DNA: TGCAGTGCTGCCGATTTCGAGACCCAGTACTTC.

The CDR3 nucleotides read TGTGCCAGCCGAGGACTAGCGGGCACCTACGAGCAGTACTTC. As protein: CASRGLAGTYEQYF. This chain links TRBV6-2 or TRBV6-3 with TRBJ2-7; 11 positions agree with TRBD2. The germline gives CDR1 MNHEY, CDR2 SVGEGT. This CDR3 is 14 amino acids long. The V and J ends lost 8 bases and 2 bases, in that order; junction bases with no gene match: 5.

This clonotype has more than one count but fewer than ten. CDR3 amino acids: CSAPTGMTEKLFF. The CDR3 nucleotides are TGCAGTGCTCCGACAGGGATGACTGAAAAACTGTTTTTT. The chain is built from TRBV20-1 and TRBJ1-4; TRBD1 agrees at 7 bases. Per germline, CDR1 DFQATT and CDR2 SNEGSKA (reference sequence). V lost 5 bases, J lost 7 bases, and 7 bases stayed unmatched. This CDR3 has 13 amino acids.

This clonotype came up many times. For the CDR3, the DNA is TGTGCCAGCAGCTTAGTTTCAGGGAGCACAGATACGCAGTATTTT. The encoded protein is CASSLVSGSTDTQYF. The chain couples TRBV7-2 to TRBJ2-3, with D maybe TRBD1 (5 bases). The length of the CDR3 is 15 residues. With 1 base removed from V and 0 bases from J, the gap between germline ends came to 8 bases. The germline gives CDR1 SGHTA, CDR2 FQGNSA.

V and J are TRBV20-1 and TRBJ1-4, with D hard to call. This CDR3 has 14 amino acids. CDR1 is DFQATT and CDR2 is SNEGSKA in the germline V gene (reference sequence). V was shortened by 2 bases and J by 6 bases, with 13 bases between the two germline ends. This chain's CDR3 is CSARPPGSYEKLFF. The DNA of the CDR3 is TGCAGTGCTAGACCACCCGGATCTTATGAAAAACTGTTTTTT.